The TCR beta chain under discussion was sequenced for a study of early T cells in non-severe SARS-CoV-2 infection. Many counts were recorded for this clonotype. Unique molecular identifiers were affixed to single, distinct cDNA molecules. TCRdb re-analysed the 5' RACE reads in MiXCR, keeping a single row per CDR3 protein. There are 40,000 to 60,000 distinct CDR3 sequences in the sample; over 3.5% occur only once, and about 6% lies in the top ten. This CDR3 is 15 amino acids long. Trimming shortened V by 4 bases and J by 0 bases, and 11 bases separated the two germline ends. Germline V gives CDR1 SGHDN, CDR2 FVKESK.

The TCR originated in an adult who was a healthcare worker with PCR-confirmed SARS-CoV-2 infection or an uninfected control (not recorded which). Material for sequencing was whole blood. The gene calls are TRBV14 and TRBJ2-3; D is perhaps TRBD1 or TRBD2 (5 bases each). The CDR3 region is CASSPGTLSTDTQYF. Here the CDR3 DNA reads TGTGCCAGCAGCCCCGGGACCCTCAGCACAGATACGCAGTATTTT.